The 5 T cell receptor beta chains reported below all come from one sample, sequenced in a study of CD8 T cells in ankylosing spondylitis. TCRdb processed the 5' RACE reads anew with MiXCR; each CDR3 protein has one entry. The top ten hold 25% to 35% of the sample, which has roughly 160,000 distinct CDR3 sequences, about 9.9% seen once. Material for sequencing was blood, either unsorted or a sorted T cell fraction (not recorded which). These receptors were obtained from a male donor with ankylosing spondylitis or in good health (not recorded which).

This clonotype has at least ten counts. This chain connects TRBV20-1 to TRBJ2-1; 8 bases map to TRBD2. The CDR3 is 16 residues long. Per germline, CDR1 DFQATT and CDR2 SNEGSKA (reference sequence). With V trimmed by 0 bases and J by 0 bases, 4 bases remained unmatched. CDR3 DNA sequence: TGCAGTGCTAGAGAAACGCTAGCGGGCTCCTACAATGAGCAGTTCTTC. This sequence encodes CSARETLAGSYNEQFF.

This clonotype was picked up a small number of times. This chain uses TRBV5-4 with TRBJ1-1; D is uncertain. Germline CDR1 and CDR2: SGHNT and YYREEE (reference sequence). The CDR3 is 12 amino acids. Trimming took 7 bases from V and 1 from J, leaving 8 bases between them. CDR3 DNA sequence: TGTGCCAGCGGTACGAGGAACACTGAAGCTTTCTTT. The encoded protein is CASGTRNTEAFF.

Many counts were recorded for this clonotype. The rearrangement joins TRBV24-1 to TRBJ2-1; TRBD1 matches 8 bases. CDR3 length: 14 amino acids. Germline lookup yields CDR1 KGHDR and CDR2 SFDVKD. V gave up 3 bases and J gave up 15 bases; unmatched junction bases: 12. In DNA, the CDR3 is TGTGCCACCAGTGATCCTGGACAGGGCAAAACCTCGTTCTTC. Protein product: CATSDPGQGKTSFF.

This clonotype was observed a handful of times. This rearrangement joins TRBV2 to TRBJ2-1, with a possible D match to TRBD1 (6 bases). Deletions cut 4 bases from V and 3 bases from J, with 13 bases between. The CDR3 is made up of 15 amino acids. From germline, CDR1 is SNHLY and CDR2 FYNNEI. For the CDR3, the DNA is TGTGCCAGCAGTGCAGGGGTAGGGCTCTACAATGAGCAGTTCTTC. As protein: CASSAGVGLYNEQFF.

This clonotype was seen at least ten times. This chain joins TRBV20-1 and TRBJ2-7; D may correspond to TRBD1 or TRBD2 (6 bases each). This CDR3 spans 12 amino acids. From germline, CDR1 is DFQATT and CDR2 SNEGSKA (reference sequence). Trimming pared 3 bases from V and 6 bases from J, leaving 12 bases between. CDR3 coding DNA: TGCAGTGCTAGTCCCGGGGGCGGCGAGCAGTACTTC. Encoded protein: CSASPGGGEQYF.